Below, 18 T cell receptor beta chains from the same sample are listed, as sequenced in a study of blood T cell repertoires in COVID-19. The data were produced by immunoSEQ multiplex PCR, yet TCRdb's version contains in-frame clones alone and is incomplete. The sample holds about 350,000 clones, more than 75% seen once. The sample consisted of PBMCs or T cells enriched from blood (not recorded which). The receptors were sampled from a woman aged 25-40 years who had recovered from COVID-19.

The chain combines TRBV2 with TRBJ2-7, with D perhaps TRBD1 (6 bases). CDR1 and CDR2 (germline): SNHLY, FYNNEI. The CDR3 covers 14 residues. Trimming pared 6 bases from V and 0 bases from J, leaving 12 bases between. The chain's CDR3 is CASSDQGFSYEQYF. CDR3 nucleotides: TGTGCCAGCAGCGACCAGGGGTTCTCCTACGAGCAGTACTTC.

The CDR3 DNA follows: TGTGCCAGCAGTGTTCTCGGGGGAAGAGAGACCCAGTACTTC. This encodes CASSVLGGRETQYF. The chain joins TRBV2 to TRBJ2-5; D perhaps matches TRBD2 (6 bases). CDR1 and CDR2 from the germline V gene are SNHLY and FYNNEI. The CDR3 covers 14 residues. The germline V and J ends were trimmed by 4 bases and 4 bases, with 13 bases remaining between them.

The chain recombines TRBV2 with TRBJ2-1; 13 bases fit TRBD2. Per the germline V gene, CDR1 is SNHLY and CDR2 is FYNNEI. The ends lost 6 bases at V and 9 bases at J; junction bases unmatched: 11. CDR3 length equals 16 residues. CDR3 bases: TGTGCCAGCAGAGAGACTAGCGGGGGGTCAGGAGGTGAGCAGTTCTTC. Protein sequence: CASRETSGGSGGEQFF.

V gene TRBV28 combines with J gene TRBJ2-7; possibly TRBD2 for D (6 bases). V gave up 3 bases and J gave up 3 bases, with 15 bases separating them. This CDR3 has 15 residues. Germline V gene lookup returns CDR1 MDHEN and CDR2 SYDVKM. CDR3 residues: CASSLYPGVIYEQYF. In DNA, the CDR3 is TGTGCCAGCAGTTTGTATCCGGGAGTAATCTACGAGCAGTACTTC.

As to this clone: Other DNA sequences in this specimen translate into the identical CDR3. The chain has TRBV5-4 and TRBJ2-5; 10 bases align to TRBD2. Losses at the gene ends were 0 bases for V and 5 bases for J; bases not matched to a gene: 4. This CDR3 region has 15 residues. Germline CDR1 is SGHNT and CDR2 is YYREEE (reference sequence). This chain's CDR3 is CASSLDGAGGETQYF. The CDR3 region has the DNA TGTGCCAGCAGCTTGGACGGAGCGGGGGGGGAGACCCAGTACTTC.

The chain has TRBV10-2 and TRBJ2-7; the D is unclear. Trimming took 2 bases from V and 5 from J, leaving 10 bases between them. CDR3 size: 13 residues. The germline V gene has CDR1 WSHSY and CDR2 SAAADI. The DNA for the CDR3 is TGCGCCAGCAGTGAGAACAGACGGAACGAGCAGTACTTC. It is translated as CASSENRRNEQYF.

The chain employs TRBV2 and TRBJ2-5; perhaps TRBD1 as D (5 bases). This CDR3 spans 14 amino acids. V was shortened by 4 bases and J by 5 bases, with 14 bases between the two germline ends. Germline V gene sequence: CDR1 SNHLY, CDR2 FYNNEI. In DNA, the CDR3 is TGTGCCAGCAGTGTTGACAGTACTGGGGAGACCCAGTACTTC. Protein product: CASSVDSTGETQYF.

This clone was detected only once. The chain joins TRBV3-1 (or the pseudogene TRBV3-2) to TRBJ2-1, with 15 bases fitting TRBD2. The CDR3 length is 16 residues. Germline CDR1 reads LGHDT; CDR2 reads YNNKEL (reference sequence). V dropped 5 bases and J dropped 8; count of bases not matched to a gene: 7. The CDR3: CASSLGLAGGGYEQFF. CDR3 coding DNA: TGTGCCAGCAGCTTGGGACTAGCGGGAGGAGGGTATGAGCAGTTCTTC.

The genes are TRBV4-1 and TRBJ2-2; 11 nucleotides line up with TRBD2. Germline CDR1 and CDR2: MGHRA and YSYEKL. This CDR3 is 16 amino acids long. The trim removed 5 bases at V and 1 base at J, leaving 3 bases unmatched. The CDR3 bases are TGCGCCAGCAGCTTTACTAGCGGGGGGAACACCGGGGAGCTGTTTTTT. Translation: CASSFTSGGNTGELFF.

The V and J genes are TRBV10-3 and TRBJ2-1, with D perhaps matching TRBD2 (6 bases). The V and J ends lost 3 bases and 5 bases respectively, with 11 bases between them. The CDR3 sequence is 14 residues long. CDR1 and CDR2 (germline): ENHRY, SYGVKD. CDR3 nucleotide sequence: TGTGCCATCAGTGACGGGGGAAGAAACAATGAGCAGTTCTTC. Translated, it gives CAISDGGRNNEQFF.

The V and J genes are TRBV4-2 and TRBJ1-2; 9 bases fit TRBD1. Germline trimming cut 4 bases from V and 3 bases from J; bases unmatched to any gene: 12. This CDR3 has 17 residues. Germline CDR1 and CDR2: LGHNA and YNFKEQ. The CDR3 DNA follows: TGTGCCAGCAGCCCGCAAGGGACAGGGCGTCTTGACTATGGCTACACCTTC. Encoded protein: CASSPQGTGRLDYGYTF.

The CDR3 loop reads CASSLGQPGQGSGEQYF. CDR3 in DNA: TGTGCCAGCAGCTTAGGCCAACCGGGACAGGGGTCGGGCGAGCAGTACTTC. The gene calls are TRBV11-3 and TRBJ2-7; 10 bases align to TRBD1. The CDR3 contains 17 residues. Germline CDR1 is SGHNT and CDR2 is YENEEA. With V trimmed by 1 base and J by 6 bases, 12 bases remained unmatched.

A few counts support this clone. The chain has TRBV25-1 and TRBJ2-7, with 11 bases identical to TRBD1. The CDR3 runs to 15 residues. CDR1 is MGHDK, CDR2 SYGVNS, per germline. V lost 3 bases to trimming and J lost 2 bases; unmatched junction nucleotides: 3. The CDR3, as DNA: TGTGCCAGCAGTGACCCGGGACAGGGGGCCTACGAGCAGTACTTC. Translation gives CASSDPGQGAYEQYF.

V gene TRBV7-2 combines with J gene TRBJ2-7, with D tentatively TRBD2 (6 bases). The CDR3 runs to 14 residues. Germline V CDR1 and CDR2: SGHTA, FQGNSA. Trimming stripped 5 bases from V and 2 bases from J, with 13 bases between. CDR3 residues: CASSEGLSTYEQYF. CDR3 in DNA: TGTGCCAGCAGCGAGGGACTCTCGACCTACGAGCAGTACTTC.

V usage is TRBV7-9 and J usage is TRBJ2-7; TRBD2 matches 7 bases. The CDR3 has 13 amino acids. J lost 6 bases, V lost 4 bases, and 6 bases had no gene match. Germline CDR1 is SEHNR and CDR2 is FQNEAQ (reference sequence). The CDR3: CASSSQAGVEQYF. The CDR3 DNA is TGTGCCAGCAGCTCCCAGGCGGGGGTCGAGCAGTACTTC.

The V and J genes are TRBV28 and TRBJ2-7; 12 bases map to TRBD2. From germline, CDR1 is MDHEN and CDR2 SYDVKM. J lost 4 bases, V lost 10 bases, and 23 bases had no gene match. This CDR3 has 19 amino acids. The DNA of the CDR3 is TGTGCCACCTATTCCACCGCAGGACTAGCGGGACCTACGGGGTACGAGCAGTACTTC. This codes for CATYSTAGLAGPTGYEQYF.

This clone was counted once. V and J are TRBV30 and TRBJ2-7, with 8 bases matching TRBD1. Germline assignment: CDR1 GTSNPN and CDR2 SVGIG (reference sequence). The CDR3 runs to 13 residues. Losses at the gene ends were 5 bases for V and 1 base for J; bases not matched to a gene: 4. CDR3 sequence reads: CAWGGTGSYEQYF. DNA for the CDR3: TGTGCCTGGGGGGGGACAGGATCCTACGAGCAGTACTTC.

The V and J genes are TRBV19 and TRBJ2-7; D is uncertain. The V end was cut by 5 bases, the J end by 2 bases, with 13 bases between. The CDR3 contains 14 residues. The germline CDR1 and CDR2 sequences are LNHDA and SQIVND (reference sequence). This CDR3 is CASSWQANAYEQYF. The CDR3 DNA follows: TGTGCCAGTAGTTGGCAGGCTAACGCCTACGAGCAGTACTTC.